This TCR beta chain came from a study of human T cells and chemical hapten exposure. Study observations and caveats: More PT1 expanded TCRs went with higher patch test scores. After DPC sensitization, TCRs above 1 in 1000 frequency showed no change.

Germline V gene sequence: CDR1 MDHEN, CDR2 SYDVKM. J was trimmed by 4 bases and V by 3 bases; bases with no gene match: 5. The length of the CDR3 is 15 residues. Regarding this clonotype: Antigen: not known.

Time point described: patch test 1, 2 weeks after DPC sensitization. Treatment here: therapeutic diphenylcyclopropenone sensitization with weekly scalp DPC. RNA extraction used unfractionated whole blood as the source of total RNA. Donors, patients with alopecia ranging from 18 to 70 years old and judged suitable for DPC, provided samples. TCRdb itself ran the RACE reads through MiXCR, one entry per CDR3 protein. The sample contains some 52,000 distinct CDR3 sequences, more than 9.5% of which appear only once. The material was whole blood, obtained in connection with sensitization to the hapten diphenylcyclopropenone (DPC). V and J are TRBV28 and TRBJ2-3; 9 nucleotides agree with TRBD2. The receptor was isolated from a woman between 40 and 55 years old with alopecia areata. Some clones in this sample may be carry-over from other donors' samples. The CDR3 DNA reads as TGTGCCAGCAGTTTTCGCGGGGGGGCCCCAGATACGCAGTATTTT. It is translated as CASSFRGGAPDTQYF.